Listed below are T cell receptor beta chains from one sample, sequenced in a study of OX40 agonist ivuxolimab in advanced cancers. Generated by immunoSEQ multiplex PCR, the TCRdb table keeps only in-frame clones and is missing some. The table includes some 59,000 clones, 70% to 85% detected once. This specimen was CD4+ or CD8+ T cells sorted from blood, taken in a trial of the OX40 agonist ivuxolimab. These receptors were obtained from an adult with an advanced solid tumor such as melanoma, head and neck, liver or kidney cancer. Each CDR3 is given with its conserved first and last residue. Fields, in order: J gene, CDR3 length, D gene, clone size, V gene, CDR3 protein, CDR3 DNA. A D gene is named only where the DNA matches it firmly. Clone size is given for some rows only: seen once, a few or many times, or a class if the clone is expanded.

TRBJ2-4 | 15 | - | - | TRBV6-5 | CASSPGTLAKNIQYF | TGTGCCAGCAGTCCGGGGACATTAGCCAAAAACATTCAGTACTTC
TRBJ1-3 | 18 | TRBD1 | - | TRBV6-1 | CASSELGQVLSSGNTIYF | TGTGCCAGCAGTGAGTTGGGACAGGTCCTCTCCTCTGGAAACACCATATATTTT
TRBJ2-2 | 17 | - | - | TRBV28 | CASSLASSGPNTGELFF | TGTGCCAGCAGTTTAGCTAGTAGCGGCCCGAACACCGGGGAGCTGTTTTTT
TRBJ1-4 | 15 | - | once | TRBV2 | CASSEYKGTNEKLFF | TGTGCCAGCAGTGAATATAAGGGGACTAATGAAAAACTGTTTTTT
TRBJ2-1 | 12 | - | - | TRBV11-2 | CASSSEWNEQFF | TGTGCCAGCAGCTCGGAGTGGAATGAGCAGTTCTTC
TRBJ2-7 | 12 | - | - | TRBV6-5 | CASSLLGYEQYF | TGTGCCAGCAGTTTACTTGGGTACGAGCAGTACTTC
TRBJ2-2 | 16 | TRBD2 | - | TRBV19 | CASSTSGRGSTGELFF | TGTGCCAGTTCGACTAGCGGGAGAGGTAGCACCGGGGAGCTGTTTTTT
TRBJ1-2 | 12 | TRBD1 | - | TRBV5-4 | CASSLDRWGYTF | TGTGCCAGCAGTTTGGACAGGTGGGGCTACACCTTC
TRBJ2-1 | 13 | - | - | TRBV6-1 | CASSEAGLRGQFF | TGTGCCAGCAGTGAAGCGGGGCTTCGTGGGCAGTTCTTC
TRBJ1-2 | 14 | - | - | TRBV10-1 | CANLGHPALYGYTF | TGCGCCAACCTAGGACATCCTGCCCTCTATGGCTACACCTTC
TRBJ2-3 | 15 | TRBD2 | - | TRBV4-2 | CASSPGTSGSDTQYF | TGTGCCAGCAGCCCCGGGACTAGCGGTTCAGATACGCAGTATTTT
TRBJ2-7 | 15 | TRBD1 | - | TRBV28 | CASSAAGTGRNEQYF | TGTGCCAGCAGTGCAGCAGGGACAGGGAGAAACGAGCAGTACTTC
TRBJ2-6 | 15 | - | - | TRBV2 | CAGSGWDPGANVLTF | TGTGCCGGCTCGGGGTGGGATCCTGGGGCCAACGTCCTGACTTTC
TRBJ2-5 | 11 | - | - | TRBV7-6 | CASSFHETQYF | TGTGCCAGCAGCTTTCATGAGACCCAGTACTTC
TRBJ1-5 | 14 | TRBD1 | - | TRBV6-5 | CASSYQGVNQPQHF | TGTGCCAGCAGTTATCAGGGGGTCAATCAGCCCCAGCATTTT
TRBJ2-3 | 15 | - | - | TRBV10-2 | CASSENSLGTDTQYF | TGCGCCAGCAGTGAAAATTCCCTAGGCACAGATACGCAGTATTTT
TRBJ2-1 | 12 | - | - | TRBV28 | CASSMGGNEQFF | TGTGCCAGCAGTATGGGGGGCAATGAGCAGTTCTTC
TRBJ2-5 | 15 | TRBD2 | - | TRBV7-7 | CASSLRREFGGDQYF | TGTGCCAGCAGCTTACGCAGGGAGTTTGGGGGGGACCAGTACTTC
TRBJ2-5 | 17 | - | - | TRBV19 | CASSNPHAPAYQETQYF | TGTGCCAGTAGTAATCCCCATGCCCCAGCGTACCAAGAGACCCAGTACTTC
TRBJ2-3 | 14 | TRBD2 | - | TRBV7-2 | CASSLTSGTDTQYF | TGTGCCAGCAGCTTGACTAGCGGCACAGATACGCAGTATTTT
TRBJ1-4 | 13 | - | - | TRBV7-1 | CASSAGPNEKLFF | TGTGCCAGCAGCGCGGGGCCTAATGAAAAACTGTTTTTT
TRBJ1-2 | 13 | - | - | TRBV28 | CASSLLNLYGYTF | TGTGCCAGCAGTTTACTGAACCTCTATGGCTACACCTTC
TRBJ1-2 | 14 | - | - | TRBV6-6 | CASSRRGRENGYTF | TGTGCCAGCAGCCGACGGGGCAGGGAGAATGGCTACACCTTC